Shown below are 21 T cell receptor beta chains from a single sample sequenced in a study of blood T cell repertoires in COVID-19. Clones were read by immunoSEQ multiplex PCR, and TCRdb kept only the in-frame ones, dropping some. The sample holds hundreds of thousands of clones, around 89% seen once. Sample: peripheral blood. These receptors all stem from a man aged 35 to 55 with acute or convalescent COVID-19.

The genes are TRBV5-4 and TRBJ2-4; the match to TRBD1 covers 8 bases. Germline lookup yields CDR1 SGHNT and CDR2 YYREEE (reference sequence). V was clipped by 3 bases and J by 8 bases; unmatched bases: 7. The CDR3 runs to 14 residues. CDR3 DNA: TGTGCCAGCAGCTCCGGACAGGGTAGAGACATTCAGTACTTC. Translated: CASSSGQGRDIQYF.

This chain connects TRBV5-1 to TRBJ1-3, with TRBD1 as a possible D gene (6 bases). Germline V gene lookup returns CDR1 SGHRS and CDR2 YFSETQ. V lost 4 bases, J lost 0 bases, and 17 bases lay in between. This CDR3 is built from 17 residues. In DNA form, the CDR3 reads TGCGCCAGCAGCCCTGGACAGTTCCATTACTCTGGAAACACCATATATTTT. It encodes CASSPGQFHYSGNTIYF.

The chain joins TRBV10-3 to TRBJ1-2; weak D call: TRBD1 (5 bases). Germline V gene sequence: CDR1 ENHRY, CDR2 SYGVKD. This CDR3 has 12 residues. Trimming stripped 3 bases from V and 8 bases from J, with 10 bases between. The CDR3 loop is CAISEGDGGYTF. CDR3 sequence (DNA): TGTGCCATCAGTGAAGGGGATGGAGGCTACACCTTC.

The J gene is TRBJ1-1, the V gene TRBV7-9, with D maybe TRBD1 (5 bases). The CDR3 has 13 amino acids. The germline V gene has CDR1 SEHNR and CDR2 FQNEAQ (reference sequence). V lost 3 bases, J lost 10 bases, and 15 bases lay in between. Here the CDR3 DNA reads TGTGCCAGCAGCTTCGGGACTTCGGGGGGAGCTTTCTTT. This encodes CASSFGTSGGAFF.

The V call is TRBV18, the J call TRBJ2-7, with D tentatively TRBD1 (6 bases). V was shortened by 1 base and J by 2 bases, with 15 bases between the two germline ends. The germline CDR1 and CDR2 sequences are KGHSH and LQKENI. The CDR3 is 16 residues long. As DNA, the CDR3 is TGTGCCAGCTCACCACTAAGCCGGGACATTGCCTACGAGCAGTACTTC. This encodes CASSPLSRDIAYEQYF.

The chain carries TRBV12-3 or TRBV12-4 and TRBJ2-7; no clear D gene. The V end was cut by 1 base, the J end by 5 bases, with 3 bases between. The CDR3 covers 11 residues. CDR3 in amino acids: CASSLEHEQYF. Written as DNA, the CDR3 is TGTGCCAGCAGTTTAGAGCACGAGCAGTACTTC.

This clone was seen a handful of times. V gene TRBV2 combines with J gene TRBJ2-3; 10 positions agree with TRBD2. The germline CDR1 and CDR2 sequences are SNHLY and FYNNEI. CDR3 length: 15 amino acids. V trimming: 7 bases; J trimming: 2 bases; junction bases outside the gene matches: 6. The CDR3 nucleotides are TGTGCCAGCACCCTAGCGGGGGCCTCCACAGATACGCAGTATTTT. It translates to CASTLAGASTDTQYF.

The chain carries TRBV5-1 and TRBJ1-4; TRBD1 matches at 10 bases. This CDR3 has 15 residues. V gave up 3 bases and J gave up 5 bases; unmatched junction bases: 4. Germline lookup yields CDR1 SGHRS and CDR2 YFSETQ. CDR3: CASSYRDRGNEKLFF. The CDR3 nucleotides read TGCGCCAGCAGCTACCGGGACAGGGGAAATGAAAAACTGTTTTTT.

This sequence joins TRBV27 and TRBJ2-7, with TRBD2 as a possible D gene (6 bases). The germline gives CDR1 MNHEY, CDR2 SMNVEV (reference sequence). The V gene lost 6 bases and the J gene lost 2 bases, with 17 bases spanning the gap. The CDR3 is 15 amino acids. CDR3 DNA sequence: TGTGCCAGCAGCGACCCAGGGACTTTCCCCTACGAGCAGTACTTC. This sequence encodes CASSDPGTFPYEQYF.

V and J are TRBV10-1 and TRBJ2-1; 9 nucleotides line up with TRBD2. Per germline, CDR1 WNHNN and CDR2 SYGVQD (reference sequence). This CDR3 contains 15 residues. V was clipped by 4 bases and J by 4 bases; unmatched bases: 5. In DNA, the CDR3 is TGCGCCAGCAGTGCGGTGCGGGGGGGGTACAATGAGCAGTTCTTC. As protein: CASSAVRGGYNEQFF.

This CDR3 is CSASRGGRTDTQYF. The CDR3 DNA follows: TGCAGTGCTAGTAGGGGGGGCAGGACAGATACGCAGTATTTT. V and J are TRBV20-1 and TRBJ2-3; tentatively, D is TRBD2 (7 bases). Germline CDR1 is DFQATT and CDR2 is SNEGSKA (reference sequence). V dropped 3 bases and J dropped 3 bases, with 13 bases sitting between them. The CDR3 is made up of 14 amino acids.

The rearrangement joins TRBV6-6 to TRBJ2-7; D is perhaps TRBD1 (5 bases). V lost 8 bases to trimming and J lost 2 bases, with 10 bases between them. This CDR3 region has 12 residues. Per the germline V gene, CDR1 is MNHNY and CDR2 is SVGAGI (reference sequence). CDR3: CASAQVAYEQYF. CDR3 bases: TGTGCCAGCGCACAGGTTGCCTACGAGCAGTACTTC.

V is TRBV15 and J is TRBJ1-1, with D perhaps matching TRBD1 (5 bases). CDR1 is LNHNV and CDR2 is YYDKDF in the germline V gene (reference sequence). Trimming removed 2 bases at V and 5 bases at J, with 9 bases between. CDR3 length: 13 residues. CDR3 sequence: CATSRQGGTEAFF. In DNA form, the CDR3 reads TGTGCCACCAGCAGACAGGGAGGTACTGAAGCTTTCTTT.

The chain has TRBV19 and TRBJ1-2; the D gene is possibly TRBD1 (5 bases). The germline V gene has CDR1 LNHDA and CDR2 SQIVND (reference sequence). CDR3 length: 13 residues. V lost 9 bases and J lost 3, with 14 bases in between. The DNA for the CDR3 is TGTGCCAGCCAGACCGGGACTTACTATGGCTACACCTTC. It specifies CASQTGTYYGYTF.

V and J are TRBV7-9 and TRBJ2-7; D might be TRBD2 (5 bases). The V and J ends lost 11 bases and 3 bases respectively, with 20 bases between them. Germline V lookup: CDR1 SEHNR, CDR2 FQNEAQ (reference sequence). This CDR3 contains 14 residues. Here the CDR3 DNA reads TGTGCCTCTGGCGGGCTAGCCGTGGACTACGAGCAGTACTTC. Translated, it gives CASGGLAVDYEQYF. Looking up the rest from reference TRBV7-9 and TRBJ2-7 gives the full variable domain: DTGVSQNPRHKITKRGQNVTFRCDPISEHNRLYWYRQTLGQGPEFLTYFQNEAQLEKSRLLSDRFSAERPKGSFSTLEIQRTEQGDSAMYLCASGGLAVDYEQYFGPGTRLTVT.

This chain uses TRBV5-6 with TRBJ2-1, with D perhaps TRBD2 (5 bases). There are 16 residues in the CDR3. Germline V lookup: CDR1 SGHDT, CDR2 YYEEEE. With 0 bases removed from V and 2 bases from J, the gap between germline ends came to 12 bases. The CDR3 DNA sequence: TGTGCCAGCAGCTTGGCCCGTATAGCGACCTACAATGAGCAGTTCTTC. Its translation is CASSLARIATYNEQFF.

The chain employs TRBV10-2 and TRBJ1-5, with TRBD1 matching 10 bases. With V trimmed by 7 bases and J by 4 bases, 4 bases remained unmatched. The V gene's germline CDR1 is WSHSY and CDR2 SAAADI. This CDR3 spans 14 amino acids. In nucleotides, the CDR3 is TGCGCCAGCAACAGGACAGGGGGAAATCAGCCCCAGCATTTT. Its translation is CASNRTGGNQPQHF.

The rearrangement uses TRBV11-3 and TRBJ1-1; perhaps TRBD1 as D (6 bases). CDR3 length equals 15 residues. The germline V gene encodes CDR1 SGHNT and CDR2 YENEEA. V dropped 4 bases and J dropped 1 base, with 13 bases sitting between them. In DNA, the CDR3 is TGTGCCAGCAGCTCCCACAGGGATGGGAACACTGAAGCTTTCTTT. Translation gives CASSSHRDGNTEAFF.

V is TRBV12-3 or TRBV12-4 and J is TRBJ1-2, with D unclear. The CDR3 sequence is 12 residues long. The V end lost 4 bases, the J end lost 4 bases, and 7 bases lay between the germline ends. CDR3 region: CASSSDTYGYTF. CDR3 DNA sequence: TGTGCCAGCAGTTCAGACACCTATGGCTACACCTTC.

The chain joins TRBV6-5 to TRBJ1-2; D possibly corresponds to TRBD1 (6 bases). Trimming stripped 4 bases from V and 7 bases from J, with 13 bases between. Per germline, CDR1 MNHEY and CDR2 SVGAGI. The CDR3 extends over 13 amino acids. DNA for the CDR3: TGTGCCAGCAGTTCCCGCAACAGGGTTGGCTACACCTTC. It yields the protein CASSSRNRVGYTF.

The V gene is TRBV5-6, the J gene TRBJ1-4; D is uncertain. The CDR3 runs to 15 residues. V dropped 2 bases and J dropped 7 bases, with 15 bases sitting between them. Germline CDR1 SGHDT, CDR2 YYEEEE. The DNA for the CDR3 is TGTGCCAGCAGCTTCCCGGGAGGACCGGGTGAAAAACTGTTTTTT. Its protein is CASSFPGGPGEKLFF.